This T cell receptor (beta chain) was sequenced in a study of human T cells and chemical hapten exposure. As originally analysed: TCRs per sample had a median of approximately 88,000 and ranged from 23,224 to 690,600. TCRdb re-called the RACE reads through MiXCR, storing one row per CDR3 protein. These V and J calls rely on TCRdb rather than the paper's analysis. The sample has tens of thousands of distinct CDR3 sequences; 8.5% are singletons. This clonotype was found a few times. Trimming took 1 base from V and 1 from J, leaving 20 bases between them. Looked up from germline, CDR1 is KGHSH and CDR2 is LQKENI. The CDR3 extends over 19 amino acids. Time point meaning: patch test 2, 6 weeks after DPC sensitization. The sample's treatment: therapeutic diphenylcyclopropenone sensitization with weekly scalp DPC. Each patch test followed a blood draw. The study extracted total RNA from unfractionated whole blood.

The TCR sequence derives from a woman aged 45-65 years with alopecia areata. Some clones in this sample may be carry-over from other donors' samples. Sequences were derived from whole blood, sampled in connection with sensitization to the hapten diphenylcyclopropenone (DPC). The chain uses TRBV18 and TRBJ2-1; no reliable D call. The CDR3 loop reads CASSPQGDFPLMSYNEQFF. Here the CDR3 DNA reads TGTGCCAGCTCACCACAGGGCGACTTCCCCCTTATGTCCTACAATGAGCAGTTCTTC.